These T cell receptor beta chains were read from a single sample in a study of cytomegalovirus exposure and HLA in healthy donors. Some clones are missing from TCRdb's copy, which holds only in-frame ones; the method was immunoSEQ multiplex PCR. Of around 130,000 clones listed, 70% to 85% were seen once; the top ten hold 1.2%. Sequenced input: PBMCs. The receptors were gathered from a boy younger than 18 in good health and CMV-seronegative. The CDR3 runs from the conserved cysteine through the conserved F or W.

v_call,j_call,cdr3_aa
TRBV5-6,TRBJ1-1,CASSMDRMNTEAFF
TRBV25-1,TRBJ2-1,CASSDYDRRSQFF
TRBV5-8,TRBJ1-5,CASSDMTGGQPQHF
TRBV5-6,TRBJ2-2,CASSWGPPNTGELFF
TRBV11-3,TRBJ1-2,CASSLGDRALSYGYTF
TRBV5-8,TRBJ1-4,CASRHNEKLFF
TRBV27,TRBJ1-2,CASSLRGTGFGYTF
TRBV7-9,TRBJ2-3,CASSPWGSGSRSTDTQYF
TRBV11-3,TRBJ2-7,CASSLVTSDSYEQYF
TRBV2,TRBJ2-1,CASTDRAATNEQFF
TRBV6-5,TRBJ1-2,CASSTPRDTLNGYTF
TRBV19,TRBJ2-7,CASSIEGQGEQYF
TRBV20-1,TRBJ2-7,CSADRGYEQYF
TRBV30,TRBJ2-3,CAWTRLGTAADTQYF
TRBV7-8,TRBJ2-2,CASSLGRLAGAGELFF
TRBV5-1,TRBJ2-6,CASSGRDRLSGANVLTF
TRBV5-4,TRBJ1-2,CASRPPGQDYGYTF
TRBV9,TRBJ2-3,CASSVTGTDTQYF
TRBV5-1,NA,CASSRQGSSYEQYF
TRBV4-2,TRBJ2-2,CASSQGTRNTGELFF
TRBV7-9,TRBJ1-1,CASSLSGQGAFF
TRBV6-5,TRBJ2-7,CASSYGDYREQYF
TRBV27,TRBJ1-5,CASSLLSGAGNQPQHF
TRBV15,TRBJ2-2,CATSFSGAGWSTGELFF
TRBV29-1,TRBJ2-7,CSVPGRRQGEQYF
TRBV2,TRBJ1-5,CASSEVSGVYQPQHF
TRBV5-4,TRBJ2-5,CASSLGSGVETQYF
TRBV7-9,TRBJ2-7,CASSLWGGDHEQYF
TRBV9,TRBJ2-2,CASSGGQSFGELFF
TRBV6-5,TRBJ2-1,CASSDLGQLNNEQFF
TRBV15,TRBJ2-2,CATSGGFIGDTGELFF
TRBV13,TRBJ2-1,CASSPSGQGRNEQFF
TRBV27,TRBJ2-1,CASSPGGVAGLENEQFF
TRBV5-4,TRBJ2-1,CASSLAGTGVYNEQFF
TRBV7-8,TRBJ2-1,CASSFGTSGRYNEQFF
TRBV5-4,TRBJ2-7,CASSLGGDPYEQYF
TRBV7-9,TRBJ1-2,CASSSESYGYTF
TRBV6-6,TRBJ1-1,CASSQMNTEAFF
TRBV5-8,TRBJ1-1,CAADRAATEAFF
TRBV2,TRBJ1-5,CASSDLQGGNQPQHF
TRBV30,TRBJ1-2,CAWSARTGIGYTF
TRBV4-2,TRBJ2-3,CASSQDRAVGDFSTDTQYF
TRBV6-5,TRBJ1-6,CASSYGQGNSPLHF
TRBV10-3,TRBJ1-2,CAAFRDRGNYGYTF
TRBV11-2,TRBJ2-1,CATELAGTNEQFF
TRBV27,TRBJ2-1,CASSFGTGSYNEQFF
TRBV30,TRBJ1-1,CAWSVLGGHTEAFF
TRBV30,TRBJ2-1,CATSSVDSYNEQFF
TRBV7-6,TRBJ2-5,CASSLGAGKSLETQYF
TRBV19,TRBJ1-1,CASSTYGTGNTEAFF
TRBV30,TRBJ1-4,CAWRRRLGGEKLFF
TRBV4-3,TRBJ2-1,CASSQDRLVGLKQFF
TRBV5-1,TRBJ2-3,CASSPRGDTQYF
TRBV19,TRBJ1-4,CATGGWRANEKLFF
TRBV9,TRBJ2-1,CASSDSGSWGNEQFF